This is a list of T cell receptor beta chains from one sample in a study of PD-1 and CTLA-4 blockade in melanoma. Method: immunoSEQ multiplex PCR; TCRdb's copy keeps in-frame clones and lacks some. This sample yields 20,000 to 25,000 clones, of which more than 70% are seen a single time; around 7.6% belongs to the top ten. The specimen was CD8+ T cells from peripheral blood, collected before anti-PD-1 treatment. The receptors here all came from a human donor with melanoma. Both conserved end residues are part of each CDR3. The D gene is left open where the match is weak. Expanded clones are given a class, and other clones once, few, many or no size at all.

TRBJ1-6	NA	15	TRBV28	NA	TGTGCCAGCAGTTTCCGACAGAGAATTAATTCACCCCTCCACTTT	CASSFRQRINSPLHF
TRBJ2-7	TRBD2	13	TRBV10-1	NA	TGCGCCAGCATGGTGGGCGGGAGCTACGAGCAGTACTTC	CASMVGGSYEQYF
TRBJ2-1	NA	14	TRBV4-1	NA	TGCGCCAGCAGCCAACGCGCAGGGGAGAATGAGCAGTTCTTC	CASSQRAGENEQFF
TRBJ1-1	NA	13	TRBV7-9	NA	TGTGCCAGCAGCTTAGGGGGGGGCACTGAAGCTTTCTTT	CASSLGGGTEAFF
TRBJ2-5	NA	12	TRBV7-9	NA	TGTGCCGGGGACACCGGAGAAGGGACCCAGTACTTC	CAGDTGEGTQYF
TRBJ2-7	TRBD2	14	TRBV6-5	NA	TGTGCCAGCAGCTGGACTAGCGGGAGCTACGAGCAGTACTTC	CASSWTSGSYEQYF
TRBJ2-3	TRBD2	16	TRBV28	NA	TGTGCCAGCAGTTTACCTAGCGGGGGTTTCACAGATACGCAGTATTTT	CASSLPSGGFTDTQYF
TRBJ2-7	NA	14	TRBV10-3	NA	TGTGCCATCAGTGGTGGGACCGAGACCTACGAGCAGTACTTC	CAISGGTETYEQYF
TRBJ1-1	NA	12	TRBV7-9	NA	TGTGCCAGCAGCTTCTTAGACACTGAAGCTTTCTTT	CASSFLDTEAFF
TRBJ2-1	TRBD1	14	TRBV5-4	NA	TGTGCCAGCAGCCTGTCAGGGACAGGAGATGAGCAGTTCTTC	CASSLSGTGDEQFF
TRBJ2-1	NA	13	TRBV2	few	TGTGCCAGCAGTGCGACTAGGGGCAATGAGCAGTTCTTC	CASSATRGNEQFF
TRBJ1-5	NA	14	TRBV29-1	NA	TGCAGCGTCCGGGGCGGCGGTAGCAATCAGCCCCAGCATTTT	CSVRGGGSNQPQHF
TRBJ1-6	NA	15	TRBV9	NA	TGTGCCAGCAGCGCTGACAGCTCCTATAATTCACCCCTCCACTTT	CASSADSSYNSPLHF
TRBJ2-3	NA	13	TRBV6-5	NA	TGTGCCAGCAGTCTACAGTCCACAGATACGCAGTATTTT	CASSLQSTDTQYF
TRBJ2-1	TRBD2	16	TRBV5-4	NA	TGTGCCAGCAGCTTCTCTAGCGGGGCCTCCTACAATGAGCAGTTCTTC	CASSFSSGASYNEQFF
TRBJ1-1	TRBD1	12	TRBV12-3/TRBV12-4	NA	TGTGCCAGCAACAGGGGATTGACTGAAGCTTTCTTT	CASNRGLTEAFF
TRBJ1-2	NA	10	TRBV30	NA	TGTGCCTGGGACTTGGGTGGCTACACCTTC	CAWDLGGYTF